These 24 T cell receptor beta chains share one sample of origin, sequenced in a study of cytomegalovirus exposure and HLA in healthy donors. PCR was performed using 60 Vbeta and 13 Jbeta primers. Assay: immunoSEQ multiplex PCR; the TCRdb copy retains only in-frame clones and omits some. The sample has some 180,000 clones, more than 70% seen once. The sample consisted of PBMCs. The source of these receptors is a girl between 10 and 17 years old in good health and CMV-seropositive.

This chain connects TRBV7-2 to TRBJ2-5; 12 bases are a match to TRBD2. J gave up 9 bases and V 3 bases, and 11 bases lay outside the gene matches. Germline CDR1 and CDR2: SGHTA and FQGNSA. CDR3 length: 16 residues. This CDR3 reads CASSFRSTSGGLAQYF. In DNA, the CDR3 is TGTGCCAGCAGCTTCAGATCGACTAGCGGGGGCTTGGCCCAGTACTTC.

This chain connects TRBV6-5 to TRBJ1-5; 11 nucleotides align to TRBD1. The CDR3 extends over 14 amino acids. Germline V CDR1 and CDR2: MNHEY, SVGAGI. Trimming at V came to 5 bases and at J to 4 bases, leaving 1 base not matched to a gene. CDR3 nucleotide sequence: TGTGCCAGCAGTGGGACAGGGGGAAATCAGCCCCAGCATTTT. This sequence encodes CASSGTGGNQPQHF.

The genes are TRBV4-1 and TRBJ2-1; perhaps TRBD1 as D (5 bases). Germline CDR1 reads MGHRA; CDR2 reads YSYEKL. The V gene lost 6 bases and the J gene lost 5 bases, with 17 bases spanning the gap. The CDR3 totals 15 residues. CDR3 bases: TGCGCCAGCAGACCGGCTGGGGCCAAGAACAATGAGCAGTTCTTC. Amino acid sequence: CASRPAGAKNNEQFF.

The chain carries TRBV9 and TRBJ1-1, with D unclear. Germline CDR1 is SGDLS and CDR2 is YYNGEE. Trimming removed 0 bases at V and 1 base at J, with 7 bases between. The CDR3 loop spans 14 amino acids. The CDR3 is CASSVGNTNTEAFF. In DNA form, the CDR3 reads TGTGCCAGCAGCGTAGGCAACACGAACACTGAAGCTTTCTTT.

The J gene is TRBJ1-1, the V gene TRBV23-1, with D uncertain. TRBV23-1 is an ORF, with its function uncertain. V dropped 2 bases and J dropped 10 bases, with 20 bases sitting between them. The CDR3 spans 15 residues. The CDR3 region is CASSQEGGRSVVAFF. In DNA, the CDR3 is TGCGCCAGCAGTCAAGAGGGAGGTAGGAGTGTTGTAGCTTTCTTT.

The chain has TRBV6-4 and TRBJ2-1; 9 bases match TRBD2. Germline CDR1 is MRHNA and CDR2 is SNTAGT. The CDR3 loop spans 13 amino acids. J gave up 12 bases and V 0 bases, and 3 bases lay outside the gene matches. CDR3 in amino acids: CASSDSSSGVQFF. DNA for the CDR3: TGTGCCAGCAGTGACTCATCTAGCGGGGTGCAGTTCTTC.

The CDR3 DNA is TGTGCCAGCAGACGGCCAGGGGGCCCAAATCAGCCCCAGCATTTT. Translating it yields CASRRPGGPNQPQHF. The rearrangement links TRBV6-5 to TRBJ1-5; 8 positions agree with TRBD1. Germline CDR1 and CDR2: MNHEY and SVGAGI. The CDR3 covers 15 residues. V lost 6 bases to trimming and J lost 4 bases; unmatched junction nucleotides: 8.

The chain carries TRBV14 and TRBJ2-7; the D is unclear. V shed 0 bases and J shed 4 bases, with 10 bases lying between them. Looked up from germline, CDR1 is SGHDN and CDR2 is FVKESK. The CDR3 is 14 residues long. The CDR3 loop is CASSQDLRNYEQYF. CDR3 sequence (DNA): TGTGCCAGCAGCCAAGATTTGAGAAATTACGAGCAGTACTTC.

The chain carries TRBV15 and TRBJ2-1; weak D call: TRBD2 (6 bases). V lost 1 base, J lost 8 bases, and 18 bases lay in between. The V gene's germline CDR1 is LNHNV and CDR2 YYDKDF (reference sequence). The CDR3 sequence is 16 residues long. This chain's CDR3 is CATSRAGVVSWDEQFF. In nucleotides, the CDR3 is TGTGCCACCAGCAGAGCGGGAGTGGTTAGTTGGGATGAGCAGTTCTTC.

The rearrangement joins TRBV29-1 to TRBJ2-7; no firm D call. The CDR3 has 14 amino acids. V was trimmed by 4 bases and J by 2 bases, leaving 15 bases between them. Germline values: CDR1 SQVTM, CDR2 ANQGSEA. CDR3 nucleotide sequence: TGCAGCGTTGGTAATGGCTTGCATGCCTACGAGCAGTACTTC. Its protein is CSVGNGLHAYEQYF.

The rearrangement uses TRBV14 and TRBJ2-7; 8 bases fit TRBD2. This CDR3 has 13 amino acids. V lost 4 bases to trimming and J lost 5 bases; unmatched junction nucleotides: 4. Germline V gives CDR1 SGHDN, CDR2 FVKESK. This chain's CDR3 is CASSRLASHEQYF. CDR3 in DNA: TGTGCCAGCAGCCGACTAGCGAGCCACGAGCAGTACTTC.

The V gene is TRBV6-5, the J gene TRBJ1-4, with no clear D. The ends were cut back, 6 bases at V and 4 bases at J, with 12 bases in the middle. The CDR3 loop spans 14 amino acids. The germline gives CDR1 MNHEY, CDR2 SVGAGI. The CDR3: CASSRSGYNEKLFF. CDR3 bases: TGTGCCAGCAGCCGTTCAGGATATAATGAAAAACTGTTTTTT.

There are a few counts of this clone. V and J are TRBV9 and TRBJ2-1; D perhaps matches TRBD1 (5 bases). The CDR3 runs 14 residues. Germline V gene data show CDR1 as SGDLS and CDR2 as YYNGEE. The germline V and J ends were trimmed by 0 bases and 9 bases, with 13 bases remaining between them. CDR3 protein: CASSVEARVSEQFF. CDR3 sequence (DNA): TGTGCCAGCAGCGTAGAGGCCAGGGTGAGTGAGCAGTTCTTC.

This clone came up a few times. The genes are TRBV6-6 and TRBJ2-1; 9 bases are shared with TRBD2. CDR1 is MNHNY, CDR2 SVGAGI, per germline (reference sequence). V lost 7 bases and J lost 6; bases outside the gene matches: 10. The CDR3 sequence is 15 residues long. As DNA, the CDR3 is TGTGCCAGCATGGGTCGCGGGAGGGCGAGCAATGAGCAGTTCTTC. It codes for CASMGRGRASNEQFF.

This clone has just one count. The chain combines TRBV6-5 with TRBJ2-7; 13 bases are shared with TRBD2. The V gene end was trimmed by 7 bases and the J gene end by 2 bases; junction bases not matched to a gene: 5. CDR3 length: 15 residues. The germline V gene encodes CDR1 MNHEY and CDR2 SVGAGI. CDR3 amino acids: CASKGGLAGAYEQYF. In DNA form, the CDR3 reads TGTGCCAGCAAGGGCGGACTAGCGGGAGCCTACGAGCAGTACTTC.

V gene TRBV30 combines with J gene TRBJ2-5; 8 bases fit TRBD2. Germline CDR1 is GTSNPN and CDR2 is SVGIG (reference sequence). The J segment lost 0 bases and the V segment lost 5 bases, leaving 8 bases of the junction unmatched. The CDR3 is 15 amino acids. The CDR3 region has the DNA TGTGCCTGGTCCCCGGGCGGGGGGTACCAAGAGACCCAGTACTTC. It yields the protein CAWSPGGGYQETQYF.

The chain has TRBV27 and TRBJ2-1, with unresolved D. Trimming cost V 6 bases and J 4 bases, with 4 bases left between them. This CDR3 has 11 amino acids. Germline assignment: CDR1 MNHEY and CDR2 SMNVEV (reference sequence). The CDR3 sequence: CASRTYNEQFF. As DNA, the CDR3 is TGTGCCAGCAGAACATACAATGAGCAGTTCTTC.

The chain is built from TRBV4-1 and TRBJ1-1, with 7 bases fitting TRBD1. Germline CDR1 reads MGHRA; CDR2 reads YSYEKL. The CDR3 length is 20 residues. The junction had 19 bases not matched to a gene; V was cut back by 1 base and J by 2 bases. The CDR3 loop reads CASSQVRGRVRAGPNTEAFF. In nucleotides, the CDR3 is TGCGCCAGCAGCCAAGTAAGGGGGCGGGTAAGGGCGGGACCAAACACTGAAGCTTTCTTT.

The CDR3 sequence: CASSQEAGTNSGNTIYF. The CDR3, as DNA: TGTGCCAGCAGCCAAGAAGCCGGGACAAACTCTGGAAACACCATATATTTT. V and J are TRBV4-2 and TRBJ1-3, with D possibly matching TRBD1 (6 bases). The length of the CDR3 is 17 residues. The ends were cut back, 0 bases at V and 0 bases at J, with 12 bases in the middle. In germline, CDR1 is LGHNA, CDR2 YNFKEQ.

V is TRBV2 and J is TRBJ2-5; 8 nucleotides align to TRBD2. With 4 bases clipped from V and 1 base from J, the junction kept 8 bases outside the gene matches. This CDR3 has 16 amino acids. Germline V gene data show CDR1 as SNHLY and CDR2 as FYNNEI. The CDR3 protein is CASSGGLAGSQETQYF. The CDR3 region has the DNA TGTGCCAGCAGTGGAGGTTTAGCGGGATCCCAAGAGACCCAGTACTTC.

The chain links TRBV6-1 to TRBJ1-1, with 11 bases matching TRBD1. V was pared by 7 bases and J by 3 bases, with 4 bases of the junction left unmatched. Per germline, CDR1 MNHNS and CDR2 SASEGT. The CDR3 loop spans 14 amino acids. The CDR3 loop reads CASKDRGRDTEAFF. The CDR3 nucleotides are TGTGCCAGCAAGGACAGGGGGCGCGACACTGAAGCTTTCTTT.

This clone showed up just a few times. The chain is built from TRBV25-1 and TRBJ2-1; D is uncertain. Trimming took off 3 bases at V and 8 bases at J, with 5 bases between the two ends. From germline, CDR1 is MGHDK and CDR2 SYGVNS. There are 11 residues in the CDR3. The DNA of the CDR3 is TGTGCCAGCAGTGACCTTTATGAGCAGTTCTTC. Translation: CASSDLYEQFF.

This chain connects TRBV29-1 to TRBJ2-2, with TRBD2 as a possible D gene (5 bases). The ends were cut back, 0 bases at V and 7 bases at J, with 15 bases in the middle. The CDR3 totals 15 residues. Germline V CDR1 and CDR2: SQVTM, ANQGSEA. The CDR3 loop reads CSVEDGETSGGELFF. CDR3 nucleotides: TGCAGCGTTGAAGATGGGGAGACAAGTGGCGGGGAGCTGTTTTTT.

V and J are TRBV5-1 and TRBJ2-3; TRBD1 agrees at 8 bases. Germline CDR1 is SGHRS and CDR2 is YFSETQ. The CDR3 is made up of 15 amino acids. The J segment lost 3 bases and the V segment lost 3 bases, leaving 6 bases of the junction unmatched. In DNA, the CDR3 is TGCGCCAGCAGCTCACGGACAGGGACTACAGATACGCAGTATTTT. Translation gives CASSSRTGTTDTQYF.